This TCR beta chain was documented in a study of blood T cell repertoires in COVID-19. About the study: Acute and convalescent COVID-19 specimens originated in the United States, Italy and Spain. Sources were T cells, B-cell-depleted T cells, or PBMCs; the material itself was cDNA or gDNA.

Original analysis: For nucleated cells, counts were estimated from reference gene primer amplification. Assay: immunoSEQ multiplex PCR; the TCRdb copy retains only in-frame clones and omits some. That table supplies the V and J calls and clone size; D and trimming were determined from the DNA. The sample contains about 140,000 clones, about 80% of which appear only once. This CDR3 comprises 11 residues. Germline-derived CDR1 and CDR2 are MNHEY and SVGAGI. Trimming left V 2 bases short and J 8 bases short, with 5 bases between. This clonotype originated in a man aged 45-60 years with acute or convalescent COVID-19. Material for sequencing was peripheral blood. This rearrangement joins TRBV6-5 to TRBJ2-3; unclear D gene. CDR3 in DNA: TGTGCCAGCAGTTACGGCAGTACGCAGTATTTT. Protein sequence: CASSYGSTQYF.